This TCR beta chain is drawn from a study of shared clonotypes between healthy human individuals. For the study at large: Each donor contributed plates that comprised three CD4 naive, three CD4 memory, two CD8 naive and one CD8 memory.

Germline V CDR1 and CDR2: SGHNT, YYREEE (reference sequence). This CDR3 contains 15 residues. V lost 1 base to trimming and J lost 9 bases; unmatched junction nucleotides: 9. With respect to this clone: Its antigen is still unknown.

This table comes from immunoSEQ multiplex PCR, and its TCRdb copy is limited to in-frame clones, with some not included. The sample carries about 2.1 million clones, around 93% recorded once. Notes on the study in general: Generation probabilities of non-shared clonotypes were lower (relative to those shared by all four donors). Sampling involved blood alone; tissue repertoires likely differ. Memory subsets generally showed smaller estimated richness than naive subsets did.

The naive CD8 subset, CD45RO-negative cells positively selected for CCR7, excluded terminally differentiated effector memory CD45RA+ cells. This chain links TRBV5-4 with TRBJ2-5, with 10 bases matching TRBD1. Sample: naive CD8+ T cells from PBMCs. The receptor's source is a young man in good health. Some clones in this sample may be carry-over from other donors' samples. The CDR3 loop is CASSLWGTGVLAQYF. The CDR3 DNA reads TGTGCCAGCAGCTTGTGGGGGACAGGGGTGCTGGCCCAGTACTTC.